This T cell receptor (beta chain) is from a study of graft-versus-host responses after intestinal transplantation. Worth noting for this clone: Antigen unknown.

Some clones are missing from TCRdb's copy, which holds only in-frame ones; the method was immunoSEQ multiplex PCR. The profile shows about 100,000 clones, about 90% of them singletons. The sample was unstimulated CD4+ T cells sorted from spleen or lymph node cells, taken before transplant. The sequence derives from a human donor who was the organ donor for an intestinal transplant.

Written as DNA, the CDR3 is TGTGCTAGTGGTTTGGGTCTAGCCCAGAGCACAGATACGCAGTATTTT. Protein: CASGLGLAQSTDTQYF. This sequence joins TRBV12-5 and TRBJ2-3; possibly TRBD2 for D (5 bases). This CDR3 is 16 amino acids long. CDR1 is LGHNT and CDR2 is FRNRAP in the germline V gene. The V end lost 1 base, the J end lost 0 bases, and 11 bases lay between the germline ends.